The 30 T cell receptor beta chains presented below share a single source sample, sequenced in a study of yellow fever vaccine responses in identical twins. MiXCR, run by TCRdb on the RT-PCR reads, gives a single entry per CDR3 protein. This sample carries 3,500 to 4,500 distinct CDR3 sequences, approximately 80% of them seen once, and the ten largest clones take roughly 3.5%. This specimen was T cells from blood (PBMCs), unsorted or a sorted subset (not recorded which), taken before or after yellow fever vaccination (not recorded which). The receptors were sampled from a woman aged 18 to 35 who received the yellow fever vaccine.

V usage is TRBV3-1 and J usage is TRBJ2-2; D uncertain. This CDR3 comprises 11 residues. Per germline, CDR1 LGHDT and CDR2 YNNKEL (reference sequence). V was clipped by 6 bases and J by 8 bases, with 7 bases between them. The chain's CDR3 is CASRNAGELFF. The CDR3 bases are TGTGCCAGCAGGAATGCTGGGGAGCTGTTTTTT. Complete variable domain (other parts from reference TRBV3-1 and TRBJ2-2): DTAVSQTPKYLVTQMGNDKSIKCEQNLGHDTMYWYKQDSKKFLKIMFSYNNKELIINETVPNRFSPKSPDKAHLNLHINSLELGDSAVYFCASRNAGELFFGEGSRLTVL.

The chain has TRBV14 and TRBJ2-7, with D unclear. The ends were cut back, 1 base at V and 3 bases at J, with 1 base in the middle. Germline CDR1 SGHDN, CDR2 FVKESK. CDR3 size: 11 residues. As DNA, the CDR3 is TGTGCCAGCAGCCAAGGCTACGAGCAGTACTTC. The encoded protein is CASSQGYEQYF.

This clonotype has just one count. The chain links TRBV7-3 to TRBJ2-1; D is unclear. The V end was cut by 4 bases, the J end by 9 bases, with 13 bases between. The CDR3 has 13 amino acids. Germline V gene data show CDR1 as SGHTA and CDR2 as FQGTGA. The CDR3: CASSYKPLVEQFF. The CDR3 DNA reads TGTGCCAGCAGCTACAAACCTCTGGTTGAGCAGTTCTTC.

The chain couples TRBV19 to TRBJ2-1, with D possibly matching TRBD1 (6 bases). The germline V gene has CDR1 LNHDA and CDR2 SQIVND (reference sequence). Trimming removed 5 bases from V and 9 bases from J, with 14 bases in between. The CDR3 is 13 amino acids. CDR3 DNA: TGTGCCAGTAGTGAACACAGGGCCGGTGAGCAGTTCTTC. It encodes CASSEHRAGEQFF. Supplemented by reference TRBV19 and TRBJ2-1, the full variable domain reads DGGITQSPKYLFRKEGQNVTLSCEQNLNHDAMYWYRQDPGQGLRLIYYSQIVNDFQKGDIAEGYSVSREKKESFPLTVTSAQKNPTAFYLCASSEHRAGEQFFGPGTRLTVL.

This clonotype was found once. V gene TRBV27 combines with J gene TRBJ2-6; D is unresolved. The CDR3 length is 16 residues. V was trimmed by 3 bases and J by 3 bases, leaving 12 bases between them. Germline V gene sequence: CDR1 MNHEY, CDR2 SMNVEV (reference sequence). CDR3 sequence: CASSFLGPLGANVLTF. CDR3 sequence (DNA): TGTGCCAGCAGTTTTTTGGGCCCTCTTGGGGCCAACGTCCTGACTTTC.

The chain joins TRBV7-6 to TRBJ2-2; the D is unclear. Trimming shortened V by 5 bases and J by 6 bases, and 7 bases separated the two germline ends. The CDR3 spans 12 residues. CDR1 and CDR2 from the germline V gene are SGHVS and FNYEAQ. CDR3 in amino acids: CASSPWAGELFF. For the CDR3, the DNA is TGTGCCAGCAGCCCGTGGGCCGGGGAGCTGTTTTTT.

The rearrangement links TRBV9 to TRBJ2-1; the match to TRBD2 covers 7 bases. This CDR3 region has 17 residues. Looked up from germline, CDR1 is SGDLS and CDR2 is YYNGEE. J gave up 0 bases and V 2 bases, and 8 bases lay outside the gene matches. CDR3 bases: TGTGCCAGCAGCGTGAAACCCCCTAGCGGCTCCTACAATGAGCAGTTCTTC. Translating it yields CASSVKPPSGSYNEQFF.

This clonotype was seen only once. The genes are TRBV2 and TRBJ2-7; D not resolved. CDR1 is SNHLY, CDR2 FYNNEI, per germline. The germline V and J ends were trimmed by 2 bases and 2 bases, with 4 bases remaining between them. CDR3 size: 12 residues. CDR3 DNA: TGTGCCAGCAGTGAATGGGCCTACGAGCAGTACTTC. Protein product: CASSEWAYEQYF.

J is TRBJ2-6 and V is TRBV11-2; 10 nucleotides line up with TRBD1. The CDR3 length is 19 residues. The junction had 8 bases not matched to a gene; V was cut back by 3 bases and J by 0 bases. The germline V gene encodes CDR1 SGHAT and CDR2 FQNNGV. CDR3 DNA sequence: TGTGCCAGCAGCTTCGAAGCTCGGGACAGGGGCTCTGGGGCCAACGTCCTGACTTTC. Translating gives CASSFEARDRGSGANVLTF.

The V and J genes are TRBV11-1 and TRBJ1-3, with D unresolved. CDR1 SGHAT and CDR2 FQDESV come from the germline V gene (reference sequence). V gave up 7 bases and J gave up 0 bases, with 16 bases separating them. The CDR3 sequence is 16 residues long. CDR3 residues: CASTPGGRFSGNTIYF. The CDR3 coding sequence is TGTGCCAGCACCCCTGGCGGGAGGTTCTCTGGAAACACCATATATTTT. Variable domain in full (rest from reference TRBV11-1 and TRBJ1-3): EAEVAQSPRYKITEKSQAVAFWCDPISGHATLYWYRQILGQGPELLVQFQDESVVDDSQLPKDRFSAERLKGVDSTLKIQPAELGDSAMYLCASTPGGRFSGNTIYFGEGSWLTVV.

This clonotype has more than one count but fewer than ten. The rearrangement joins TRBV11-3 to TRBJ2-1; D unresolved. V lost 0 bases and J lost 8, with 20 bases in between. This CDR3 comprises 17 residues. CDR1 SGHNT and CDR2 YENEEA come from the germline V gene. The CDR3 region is CASSLDTLRPSPDEQFF. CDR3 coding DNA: TGTGCCAGCAGCTTAGATACCCTCCGACCATCCCCGGATGAGCAGTTCTTC.

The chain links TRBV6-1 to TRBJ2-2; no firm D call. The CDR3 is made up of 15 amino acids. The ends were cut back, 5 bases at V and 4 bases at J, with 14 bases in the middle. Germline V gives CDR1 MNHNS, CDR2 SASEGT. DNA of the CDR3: TGTGCCAGCAGTCCCTTAATCGGGCCCACCGGGGAGCTGTTTTTT. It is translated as CASSPLIGPTGELFF.

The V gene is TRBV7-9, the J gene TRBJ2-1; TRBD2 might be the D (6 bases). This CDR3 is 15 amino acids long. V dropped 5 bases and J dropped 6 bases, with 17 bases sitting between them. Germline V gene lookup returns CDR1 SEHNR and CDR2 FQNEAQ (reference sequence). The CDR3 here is CASSPGTPNCNEQFF. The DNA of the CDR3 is TGTGCCAGCAGCCCCGGGACTCCTAACTGCAATGAGCAGTTCTTC.

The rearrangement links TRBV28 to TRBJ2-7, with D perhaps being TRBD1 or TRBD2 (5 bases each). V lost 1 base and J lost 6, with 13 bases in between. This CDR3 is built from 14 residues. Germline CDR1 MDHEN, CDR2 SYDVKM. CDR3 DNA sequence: TGTGCCAGCAGTTTATTGGGTGGGGGTCCCGAGCAGTACGTC. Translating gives CASSLLGGGPEQYV.

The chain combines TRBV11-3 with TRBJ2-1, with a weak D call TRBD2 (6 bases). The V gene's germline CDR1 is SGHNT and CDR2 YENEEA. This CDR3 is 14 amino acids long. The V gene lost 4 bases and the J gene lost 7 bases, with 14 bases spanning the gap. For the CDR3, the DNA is TGTGCCAGCAGCTCGCGGGACCTTATGAATGAGCAGTTCTTC. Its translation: CASSSRDLMNEQFF.

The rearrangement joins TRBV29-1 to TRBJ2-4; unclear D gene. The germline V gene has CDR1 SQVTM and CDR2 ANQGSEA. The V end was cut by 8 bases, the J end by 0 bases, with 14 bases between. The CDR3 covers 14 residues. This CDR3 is CSPPRRLAKNIQYF. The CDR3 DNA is TGCAGCCCCCCTCGGCGTCTAGCCAAAAACATTCAGTACTTC.

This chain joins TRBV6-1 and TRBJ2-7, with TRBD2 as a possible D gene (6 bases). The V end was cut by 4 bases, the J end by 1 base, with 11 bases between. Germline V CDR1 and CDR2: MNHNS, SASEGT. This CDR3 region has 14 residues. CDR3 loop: CASSGGGESYEQYV. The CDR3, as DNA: TGTGCCAGCAGTGGTGGCGGGGAATCCTACGAGCAGTACGTC.

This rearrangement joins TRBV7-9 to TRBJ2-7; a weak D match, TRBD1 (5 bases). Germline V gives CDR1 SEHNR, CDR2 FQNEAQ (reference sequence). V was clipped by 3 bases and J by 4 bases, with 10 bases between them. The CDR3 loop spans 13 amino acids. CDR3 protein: CASSFQGTYEQYV. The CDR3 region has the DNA TGTGCCAGCAGCTTTCAGGGAACGTACGAGCAGTACGTC.

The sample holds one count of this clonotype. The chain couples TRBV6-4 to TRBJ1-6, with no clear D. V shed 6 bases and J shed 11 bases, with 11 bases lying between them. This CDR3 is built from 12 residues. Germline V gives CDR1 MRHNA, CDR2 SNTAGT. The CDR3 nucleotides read TGTGCCAGCAGGGACGGGAGTCCACCCCTCCACTTT. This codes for CASRDGSPPLHF.

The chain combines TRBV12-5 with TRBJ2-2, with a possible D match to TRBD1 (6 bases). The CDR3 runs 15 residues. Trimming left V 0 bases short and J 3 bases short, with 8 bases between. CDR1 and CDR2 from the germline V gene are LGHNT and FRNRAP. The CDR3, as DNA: TGTGCTAGTGGTTTGGTACAGGGTGACACCGGGGAGCTGTTTTTT. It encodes CASGLVQGDTGELFF.

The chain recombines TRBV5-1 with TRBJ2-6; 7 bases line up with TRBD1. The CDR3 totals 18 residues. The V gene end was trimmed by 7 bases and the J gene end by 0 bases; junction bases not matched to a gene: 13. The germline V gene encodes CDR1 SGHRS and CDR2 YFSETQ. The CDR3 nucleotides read TGCGCCAGCTTCGGACAGGCCTCTCTCGGCTCTGGGGCCAACGTCCTGACTTTC. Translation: CASFGQASLGSGANVLTF.

The CDR3 DNA is TGTGCCAGCAGACTGGGGACCAGCGGGTTTAATGAGCAGTTCTTC. It is translated as CASRLGTSGFNEQFF. This rearrangement joins TRBV5-5 to TRBJ2-1, with D possibly matching TRBD2 (6 bases). This CDR3 is 15 amino acids long. V shed 5 bases and J shed 7 bases, with 19 bases lying between them. Germline assignment: CDR1 SGHKS and CDR2 YYEKEE (reference sequence).

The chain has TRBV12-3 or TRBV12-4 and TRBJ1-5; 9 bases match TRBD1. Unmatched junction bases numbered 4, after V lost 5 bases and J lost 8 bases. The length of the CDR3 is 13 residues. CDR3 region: CASSRGQGEPQHF. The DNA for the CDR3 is TGTGCCAGCAGTAGGGGACAGGGCGAGCCCCAGCATTTT.

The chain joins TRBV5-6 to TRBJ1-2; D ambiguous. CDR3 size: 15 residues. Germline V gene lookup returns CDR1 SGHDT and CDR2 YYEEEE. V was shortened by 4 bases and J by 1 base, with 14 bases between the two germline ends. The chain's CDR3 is CASSLLRSNNYGYTF. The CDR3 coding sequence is TGTGCCAGCAGCCTACTCAGATCCAATAACTATGGCTACACCTTC.

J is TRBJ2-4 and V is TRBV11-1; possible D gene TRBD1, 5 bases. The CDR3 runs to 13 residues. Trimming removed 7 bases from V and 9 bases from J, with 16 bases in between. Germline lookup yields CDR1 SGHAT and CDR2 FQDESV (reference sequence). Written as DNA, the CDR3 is TGTGCCAGCACCCCTGGCACAGGAGCCATTCAGTACTTC. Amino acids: CASTPGTGAIQYF. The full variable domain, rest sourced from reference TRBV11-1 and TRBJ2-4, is EAEVAQSPRYKITEKSQAVAFWCDPISGHATLYWYRQILGQGPELLVQFQDESVVDDSQLPKDRFSAERLKGVDSTLKIQPAELGDSAMYLCASTPGTGAIQYFGAGTRLSVL.

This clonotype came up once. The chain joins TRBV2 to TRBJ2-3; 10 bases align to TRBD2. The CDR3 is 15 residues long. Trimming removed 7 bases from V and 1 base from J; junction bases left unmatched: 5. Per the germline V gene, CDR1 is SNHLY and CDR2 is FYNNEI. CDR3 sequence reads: CASTPGTSGTDTQYF. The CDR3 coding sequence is TGTGCCAGCACACCGGGGACTAGCGGCACAGATACGCAGTATTTT.

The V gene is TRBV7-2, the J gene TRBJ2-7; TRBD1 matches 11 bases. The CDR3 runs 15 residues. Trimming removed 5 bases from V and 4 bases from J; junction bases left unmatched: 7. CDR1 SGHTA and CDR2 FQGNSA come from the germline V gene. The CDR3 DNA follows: TGTGCCAGCAGCCTCGGACAGGGGGCGCGGTACGAGCAGTACTTC. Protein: CASSLGQGARYEQYF.

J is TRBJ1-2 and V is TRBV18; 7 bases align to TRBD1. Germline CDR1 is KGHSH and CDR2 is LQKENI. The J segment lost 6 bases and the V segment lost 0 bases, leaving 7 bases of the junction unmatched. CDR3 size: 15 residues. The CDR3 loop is CASSPPTGQGDGYTF. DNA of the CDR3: TGTGCCAGCTCACCACCGACAGGGCAGGGTGATGGCTACACCTTC.

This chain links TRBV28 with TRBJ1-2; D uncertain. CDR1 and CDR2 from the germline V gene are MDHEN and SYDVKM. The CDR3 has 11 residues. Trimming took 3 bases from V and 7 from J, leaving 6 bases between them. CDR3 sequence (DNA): TGTGCCAGCAGTTTGAGTGTTGGCTACACCTTC. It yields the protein CASSLSVGYTF.

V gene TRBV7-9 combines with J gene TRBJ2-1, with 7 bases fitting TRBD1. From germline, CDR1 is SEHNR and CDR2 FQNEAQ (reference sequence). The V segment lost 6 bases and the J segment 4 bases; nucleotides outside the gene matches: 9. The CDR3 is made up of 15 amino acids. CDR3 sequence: CASSRGGPRYNEQFF. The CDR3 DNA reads TGTGCCAGCAGTAGAGGGGGCCCCCGGTACAATGAGCAGTTCTTC.